Listed below are T cell receptor beta chains from one sample, sequenced in a study of blood T cell repertoires in COVID-19. The protocol was immunoSEQ multiplex PCR, while the TCRdb copy is restricted to in-frame clones and leaves out a portion. The sample holds tens of thousands of clones; 90% are singletons and the top ten take over 1.5%. Sequencing used peripheral blood. Every receptor here comes from a man in his fifties or sixties with acute or convalescent COVID-19. Both conserved end residues are part of each CDR3. The D gene is left open where the match is weak. A row's size may be missing; if present it is once, few, many or a size class.

clone_size: once; v_call: TRBV7-8; d_call: .; j_call: TRBJ2-7; cdr3_nt: TGTGCCAGCAGCTTAGGCAGGGGTGGGTCCTACGAGCAGTACTTC; cdr3_aa: CASSLGRGGSYEQYF
clone_size: .; v_call: TRBV12-3/TRBV12-4; d_call: .; j_call: TRBJ2-2; cdr3_nt: TGTGCCAGCAGTTCTAGCTCCCTCGGGGAGCTGTTTTTT; cdr3_aa: CASSSSSLGELFF
clone_size: .; v_call: TRBV19; d_call: TRBD1; j_call: TRBJ2-2; cdr3_nt: TGTGCCAGTAGTGCCCGGGACAGGGTGGTCCGGGAGCTGTTTTTT; cdr3_aa: CASSARDRVVRELFF
clone_size: once; v_call: TRBV27; d_call: TRBD1; j_call: TRBJ1-4; cdr3_nt: TGTGCCAGCCGGACAGGGGCCGGTGAAAAACTGTTTTTT; cdr3_aa: CASRTGAGEKLFF
clone_size: .; v_call: TRBV14; d_call: .; j_call: TRBJ1-2; cdr3_nt: TGTGCCAGCAGCCAAGACCGGAGATTTGGCTACACCTTC; cdr3_aa: CASSQDRRFGYTF
clone_size: .; v_call: TRBV5-5; d_call: .; j_call: TRBJ1-1; cdr3_nt: TGTGCCAGCAGCTTGGTGGGCAGGGCCACTGAAGCTTTCTTT; cdr3_aa: CASSLVGRATEAFF
clone_size: .; v_call: TRBV7-9; d_call: .; j_call: TRBJ2-3; cdr3_nt: TGTGCCAGCAGCTCGGACCGACAGGCTAGCACAGATACGCAGTATTTT; cdr3_aa: CASSSDRQASTDTQYF
clone_size: .; v_call: TRBV29-1; d_call: .; j_call: TRBJ1-1; cdr3_nt: TGCAGCGTTAACAGGGAAATGAACACTGAAGCTTTCTTT; cdr3_aa: CSVNREMNTEAFF
clone_size: .; v_call: TRBV5-1; d_call: TRBD1; j_call: TRBJ1-2; cdr3_nt: TGCGCCAGCAGCCCGGACAGGGGGCGGGATGGCTACACCTTC; cdr3_aa: CASSPDRGRDGYTF
clone_size: .; v_call: TRBV19; d_call: .; j_call: TRBJ1-2; cdr3_nt: TGTGCCAGTAGTATAGTACAGCGGGGACTTCAGGGCTACACCTTC; cdr3_aa: CASSIVQRGLQGYTF
clone_size: .; v_call: TRBV10-1; d_call: .; j_call: TRBJ2-3; cdr3_nt: TGCGCCAGCAGCAGGTATCGCACAGATACGCAGTATTTT; cdr3_aa: CASSRYRTDTQYF
clone_size: .; v_call: TRBV6-5; d_call: .; j_call: TRBJ1-2; cdr3_nt: TGTGCCAGCAGTCCCTCCCCAGGGGCTAACTATGGCTACACCTTC; cdr3_aa: CASSPSPGANYGYTF
clone_size: .; v_call: TRBV29-1; d_call: TRBD1; j_call: TRBJ1-1; cdr3_nt: TGCAGCGCCCGACAGGGCGAGACTGAAGCTTTCTTT; cdr3_aa: CSARQGETEAFF
clone_size: .; v_call: TRBV4-3; d_call: TRBD1; j_call: TRBJ2-2; cdr3_nt: TGCGCCAGCAGCCAAGGGACAGGGGTAGGGACCACCGGGGAGCTGTTTTTT; cdr3_aa: CASSQGTGVGTTGELFF
clone_size: .; v_call: TRBV9; d_call: TRBD1; j_call: TRBJ2-3; cdr3_nt: TGTGCCAGCAGCTCCACAGGACAGGGGGGGCAGTATTTT; cdr3_aa: CASSSTGQGGQYF
clone_size: .; v_call: TRBV9; d_call: .; j_call: TRBJ1-6; cdr3_nt: TGTGCCAGCAGCCCCGTTCCCGGTAATTCACCCCTCCACTTT; cdr3_aa: CASSPVPGNSPLHF
clone_size: .; v_call: TRBV5-4; d_call: TRBD2; j_call: TRBJ2-1; cdr3_nt: TGTGCCAGCAGCTTGCCGTCCAGCGGGAGATGGCCCAATGAGCAGTTCTTC; cdr3_aa: CASSLPSSGRWPNEQFF
clone_size: .; v_call: TRBV12-3/TRBV12-4; d_call: .; j_call: TRBJ1-1; cdr3_nt: TGTGCCAGCAGTTCATCTCGGGGGTCTGAAGCTTTCTTT; cdr3_aa: CASSSSRGSEAFF
clone_size: .; v_call: TRBV28; d_call: .; j_call: TRBJ1-5; cdr3_nt: TGTGCCAGCAGTTCGGGACATCCCAATCAGCCCCAGCATTTT; cdr3_aa: CASSSGHPNQPQHF
clone_size: .; v_call: TRBV13; d_call: TRBD1; j_call: TRBJ1-1; cdr3_nt: TGTGCCAGCAGTTACGGACAGGCGAACACTGAAGCTTTCTTT; cdr3_aa: CASSYGQANTEAFF
clone_size: .; v_call: TRBV6-6; d_call: TRBD2; j_call: TRBJ2-7; cdr3_nt: TGTGCCAGCAGCCTAGCGGGGGACTACGAGCAGTACTTC; cdr3_aa: CASSLAGDYEQYF
clone_size: .; v_call: TRBV11-3; d_call: .; j_call: TRBJ1-1; cdr3_nt: TGTGCCAGCAGTCAGATGGACAGTCTCGCTTTCTTT; cdr3_aa: CASSQMDSLAFF
clone_size: .; v_call: TRBV7-2; d_call: TRBD2; j_call: TRBJ2-7; cdr3_nt: TGTGCCAGCACCCGGGGGGGAGCGGCCCACGAGCAGTACTTC; cdr3_aa: CASTRGGAAHEQYF
clone_size: .; v_call: TRBV27; d_call: TRBD1; j_call: TRBJ2-5; cdr3_nt: TGTGCCAGCAGTGAGGGGACAGGAGAGACCCAGTACTTC; cdr3_aa: CASSEGTGETQYF
clone_size: .; v_call: TRBV3-1/TRBV3-2; d_call: .; j_call: TRBJ1-1; cdr3_nt: TGTGCCAGCAGCCCCGACATAACCTACAGGAATACGGAGAACACTGAAGCTTTCTTT; cdr3_aa: CASSPDITYRNTENTEAFF
clone_size: .; v_call: TRBV19; d_call: TRBD2; j_call: TRBJ2-2; cdr3_nt: TGTGCCAGTAGTATACTAGCGGGTAGAGGGCCGGCCGGGGAGCTGTTTTTT; cdr3_aa: CASSILAGRGPAGELFF
clone_size: few; v_call: TRBV27; d_call: TRBD1; j_call: TRBJ1-2; cdr3_nt: TGTGCCAGCAAGGTTATCGGGACAGGGGGCCTTTCTTCTGGCTACACCTTC; cdr3_aa: CASKVIGTGGLSSGYTF
clone_size: once; v_call: TRBV19; d_call: TRBD1; j_call: TRBJ1-2; cdr3_nt: TGTGCCAGTTCCCCCACAGGGGGCGCAAACTATGGCTACACCTTC; cdr3_aa: CASSPTGGANYGYTF
clone_size: .; v_call: TRBV5-1; d_call: TRBD2; j_call: TRBJ2-5; cdr3_nt: TGCGCCAGCAGCTTAAGACTAGCGGGAGGTTATACGGTGACCCAGTACTTC; cdr3_aa: CASSLRLAGGYTVTQYF
clone_size: .; v_call: TRBV5-4; d_call: .; j_call: TRBJ1-2; cdr3_nt: TGTGCCAGCAGCACAGACAGGTCCGTTTATGGCTACACCTTC; cdr3_aa: CASSTDRSVYGYTF
clone_size: .; v_call: TRBV27; d_call: TRBD1; j_call: TRBJ1-2; cdr3_nt: TGTGCCAGCAGTTTAGTTGGACAGGGGACGGGTGGCTACACCTTC; cdr3_aa: CASSLVGQGTGGYTF
clone_size: .; v_call: TRBV19; d_call: .; j_call: TRBJ1-5; cdr3_nt: TGTGCCAGTAGGGACAGCCTGAATCAGCCCCAGCATTTT; cdr3_aa: CASRDSLNQPQHF
clone_size: .; v_call: TRBV29-1; d_call: TRBD1; j_call: TRBJ2-7; cdr3_nt: TGCAGCGTCCAAATACCGGGACAGGGACGTTCCTACGAGCAGTACTTC; cdr3_aa: CSVQIPGQGRSYEQYF
clone_size: .; v_call: TRBV6-5; d_call: TRBD1; j_call: TRBJ1-4; cdr3_nt: TGTGCCAGCAGAGACAGGGGACGCGATGAAAAACTGTTTTTT; cdr3_aa: CASRDRGRDEKLFF
clone_size: .; v_call: TRBV12-3/TRBV12-4; d_call: TRBD1; j_call: TRBJ1-2; cdr3_nt: TGTGCCAGCAGTTACCACAGGGGGGGCTACACCTTC; cdr3_aa: CASSYHRGGYTF
clone_size: .; v_call: TRBV23-1; d_call: .; j_call: TRBJ2-3; cdr3_nt: TGCGCCAGCAGGTTGGAGGGGGCTAGCACAGATACGCAGTATTTT; cdr3_aa: CASRLEGASTDTQYF
clone_size: .; v_call: TRBV6-2/TRBV6-3; d_call: .; j_call: TRBJ1-2; cdr3_nt: TGTGCCAGCAGTTACGAATTGGGGGGGCGCAAGGATGGCTACACCTTC; cdr3_aa: CASSYELGGRKDGYTF
clone_size: .; v_call: TRBV3-1/TRBV3-2; d_call: .; j_call: TRBJ2-1; cdr3_nt: TGTGCCAGCAGCCAAGTTCCGGAACTACGTTACAATGAGCAGTTCTTC; cdr3_aa: CASSQVPELRYNEQFF
clone_size: .; v_call: TRBV6-5; d_call: TRBD2; j_call: TRBJ2-5; cdr3_nt: TGTGCCAGCAGTTACGGGACTAGCAGTCTGTACTTC; cdr3_aa: CASSYGTSSLYF
clone_size: .; v_call: TRBV30; d_call: TRBD2; j_call: TRBJ2-2; cdr3_nt: TGTGCCTGGAGCGATACGGGACTAGCGGGAAGTCTGCACACCGGGGAGCTGTTTTTT; cdr3_aa: CAWSDTGLAGSLHTGELFF
clone_size: .; v_call: TRBV9; d_call: TRBD1; j_call: TRBJ2-2; cdr3_nt: TGTGCCAGCAGCGTAGGGGAGGACAGGGGACCCACCGGGGAGCTGTTTTTT; cdr3_aa: CASSVGEDRGPTGELFF
clone_size: .; v_call: TRBV19; d_call: .; j_call: TRBJ2-7; cdr3_nt: TGTGCCAGTCGGGACACAACCTACGAGCAGTACTTC; cdr3_aa: CASRDTTYEQYF
clone_size: few; v_call: TRBV7-9; d_call: .; j_call: TRBJ1-6; cdr3_nt: TGTGCCAGCAGCGGCCAGAATACTAATTCACCCCTCCACTTT; cdr3_aa: CASSGQNTNSPLHF
clone_size: .; v_call: TRBV28; d_call: TRBD2; j_call: TRBJ2-3; cdr3_nt: TGTGCCAGCAGTTTAGCGGGAGGTCCAATCACAGATACGCAGTATTTT; cdr3_aa: CASSLAGGPITDTQYF
clone_size: .; v_call: TRBV18; d_call: TRBD1; j_call: TRBJ1-6; cdr3_nt: TGTGCCAGCTCGCCCACAGGGGAAAGGAGTAATTCACCCCTCCACTTT; cdr3_aa: CASSPTGERSNSPLHF
clone_size: .; v_call: TRBV19; d_call: .; j_call: TRBJ1-5; cdr3_nt: TGTGCCAGTAGTTCGACGGGGATGAGCAATCAGCCCCAGCATTTT; cdr3_aa: CASSSTGMSNQPQHF
clone_size: .; v_call: TRBV9; d_call: TRBD2; j_call: TRBJ2-3; cdr3_nt: TGTGCCAGCAGCGTATCGGGCGGGAGGGGGGCCACAGATACGCAGTATTTT; cdr3_aa: CASSVSGGRGATDTQYF
clone_size: .; v_call: TRBV4-3; d_call: TRBD1; j_call: TRBJ1-2; cdr3_nt: TGCGCCAGCAGCCAGCCGGGGACAGGGTGGGATGGCTACACCTTC; cdr3_aa: CASSQPGTGWDGYTF
clone_size: .; v_call: TRBV5-4; d_call: TRBD1; j_call: TRBJ1-1; cdr3_nt: TGTGCCAGCAGCGACAGGGTCCCGGACACTGAAGCTTTCTTT; cdr3_aa: CASSDRVPDTEAFF
clone_size: few; v_call: TRBV15; d_call: TRBD2; j_call: TRBJ2-7; cdr3_nt: TGTGCCACCAGTCTCGGGAGGGACTCCTACGAGCAGTACTTC; cdr3_aa: CATSLGRDSYEQYF
clone_size: .; v_call: TRBV19; d_call: TRBD2; j_call: TRBJ2-1; cdr3_nt: TGTGCCAGTAGTACGCTACCGACTAGCGGGACCTACAATGAGCAGTTCTTC; cdr3_aa: CASSTLPTSGTYNEQFF
clone_size: .; v_call: TRBV20-1; d_call: .; j_call: TRBJ1-6; cdr3_nt: TGCAGTGCTAGCTACGGAGAAGCCCTCCACTTT; cdr3_aa: CSASYGEALHF